This TCR beta chain was obtained from a study of blood T cell repertoires in COVID-19. Whole-study context: Spain, Italy and the United States supplied samples that represented acute and convalescent COVID-19. In each case, the material was cDNA or gDNA derived from T cells, B-cell-depleted T cells, or PBMCs.

Per the original data handling: Reference gene primer amplification in the assay estimated nucleated cell counts. Profiling relied on immunoSEQ multiplex PCR, and the TCRdb table lists in-frame clones only, not all of them. That table is the source of V, J and clone size, and D and trimming were worked out from the DNA. The repertoire holds roughly 80,000 clones, 82% seen once, with approximately 10% in the top ten. V lost 5 bases and J lost 5; bases outside the gene matches: 13. The CDR3 spans 17 residues. Germline loops: CDR1 MDHEN, CDR2 SYDVKM. This TCR derives from a man between 45 and 60 years old with acute or convalescent COVID-19. The J gene is TRBJ2-3, the V gene TRBV28; 10 nucleotides match TRBD2. The sample was peripheral blood. CDR3 residues: CASSLKHLAGVLDTQYF. The CDR3 coding sequence is TGTGCCAGCAGTCTAAAACACCTAGCGGGAGTACTAGATACGCAGTATTTT.